These 13 T cell receptor beta chains were sequenced from one sample in a study of shared clonotypes between healthy human individuals. The table came from immunoSEQ multiplex PCR; TCRdb's copy has only in-frame clones and leaves some out. The sample carries about 2.2 million clones, around 95% recorded once. Naive CD8 cells, CD45RO-negative and positively selected for CCR7, excluded terminally differentiated effector memory CD45RA+ cells. The specimen was naive CD8+ T cells from PBMCs. These receptor sequences come from a man between 18 and 29 years old in good health. Some clones in this sample may be carry-over from other donors' samples.

This clone was seen only once. V and J are TRBV4-1 and TRBJ1-2; D is uncertain. This CDR3 has 16 amino acids. Trimming removed 4 bases at V and 3 bases at J, with 18 bases between. The germline gives CDR1 MGHRA, CDR2 YSYEKL. Here the CDR3 reads CASSPLPGAGDYGYTF. DNA for the CDR3: TGCGCCAGCAGCCCCCTCCCGGGAGCTGGGGACTATGGCTACACCTTC.

The chain joins TRBV2 to TRBJ2-7, with 7 bases matching TRBD1. This CDR3 is 14 amino acids long. Germline V lookup: CDR1 SNHLY, CDR2 FYNNEI. Trimming cost V 10 bases and J 4 bases; bases outside gene matches: 13. The CDR3 protein is CATQGLQGRYEQYF. The DNA of the CDR3 is TGTGCCACCCAGGGCTTACAGGGGCGTTACGAGCAGTACTTC.

The J gene is TRBJ2-7, the V gene TRBV7-9, with 7 bases aligning to TRBD1. Germline CDR1 SEHNR, CDR2 FQNEAQ (reference sequence). After removal of 7 bases from V and 0 bases from J, the junction contained 3 bases not matched to a gene. This CDR3 contains 13 residues. CDR3: CASNGDSSYEQYF. CDR3 bases: TGTGCCAGCAACGGGGACAGCTCCTACGAGCAGTACTTC.

The V and J genes are TRBV27 and TRBJ1-1; possibly TRBD1 for D (5 bases). The CDR3 contains 16 residues. In germline, CDR1 is MNHEY, CDR2 SMNVEV (reference sequence). The germline V and J ends were trimmed by 10 bases and 6 bases, with 27 bases remaining between them. The CDR3 DNA is TGTGCCACCTCCTCGGGACCGACTACGAGGTACGCTGAAGCTTTCTTT. Encoded protein: CATSSGPTTRYAEAFF.

The rearrangement uses TRBV29-1 and TRBJ2-7, with 7 bases aligning to TRBD2. V dropped 4 bases and J dropped 3; count of bases not matched to a gene: 3. The CDR3 spans 12 residues. Germline V gene sequence: CDR1 SQVTM, CDR2 ANQGSEA. CDR3 in DNA: TGCAGCGTTGCTTGGGAGGGCTACGAGCAGTACTTC. Translating gives CSVAWEGYEQYF.

The chain combines TRBV5-4 with TRBJ1-1; D uncertain. Trimming cost V 0 bases and J 8 bases, with 8 bases left between them. Germline lookup yields CDR1 SGHNT and CDR2 YYREEE (reference sequence). This CDR3 has 12 amino acids. In DNA form, the CDR3 reads TGTGCCAGCAGCTTGGAGCCGTCCGAAGCTTTCTTT. Encoded protein: CASSLEPSEAFF. The complete variable domain, with remaining parts taken from reference TRBV5-4 and TRBJ1-1, reads ETGVTQSPTHLIKTRGQQVTLRCSSQSGHNTVSWYQQALGQGPQFIFQYYREEENGRGNFPPRFSGLQFPNYSSELNVNALELDDSALYLCASSLEPSEAFFGQGTRLTVV.

Worth noting for this clone: Other DNA sequences within the sample encode an identical CDR3. The rearrangement links TRBV11-3 to TRBJ2-3, with D hard to call. This CDR3 is 13 amino acids long. V lost 1 base and J lost 3, with 5 bases in between. Germline assignment: CDR1 SGHNT and CDR2 YENEEA. This CDR3 reads CASSLVTTDTQYF. Here the CDR3 DNA reads TGTGCCAGCAGCTTAGTGACGACAGATACGCAGTATTTT.

This chain connects TRBV28 to TRBJ2-5; D gene unclear. The CDR3 loop spans 14 amino acids. Per germline, CDR1 MDHEN and CDR2 SYDVKM. V was clipped by 7 bases and J by 0 bases, with 12 bases between them. CDR3 loop: CASTSEQDQETQYF. The CDR3 bases are TGTGCCAGCACCTCAGAGCAAGACCAAGAGACCCAGTACTTC.

The V call is TRBV28, the J call TRBJ2-6, with a possible D match to TRBD1 (5 bases). Germline V gene lookup returns CDR1 MDHEN and CDR2 SYDVKM. V lost 4 bases to trimming and J lost 2 bases, with 24 bases between them. The CDR3 consists of 20 residues. CDR3 nucleotides: TGTGCCAGCAGTTCCTACCGTCTCCAAATCCAGGGTGCTGGGGCCAACGTCCTGACTTTC. Its protein is CASSSYRLQIQGAGANVLTF.

The gene calls are TRBV29-1 and TRBJ1-1; D gene unclear. The CDR3 is 12 amino acids. V shed 6 bases and J shed 6 bases, with 14 bases lying between them. Germline CDR1 SQVTM, CDR2 ANQGSEA. In DNA form, the CDR3 reads TGCAGCGTAGGGTCAGGAGGTGCTGAAGCTTTCTTT. Encoded protein: CSVGSGGAEAFF.

This rearrangement joins TRBV7-9 to TRBJ2-1; TRBD2 is a possible D gene (5 bases). The CDR3 has 16 amino acids. Germline assignment: CDR1 SEHNR and CDR2 FQNEAQ (reference sequence). With 2 bases removed from V and 0 bases from J, the gap between germline ends came to 11 bases. As DNA, the CDR3 is TGTGCCAGCAGCTTATGGGAGTCGAGCTCCTACAATGAGCAGTTCTTC. Protein: CASSLWESSSYNEQFF.

V is TRBV6-4 and J is TRBJ2-5; D may match TRBD1 or TRBD2 (5 bases each). Trimming cost V 8 bases and J 1 base, with 17 bases left between them. The CDR3 loop spans 15 amino acids. Germline V gene lookup returns CDR1 MRHNA and CDR2 SNTAGT. The CDR3 region is CASGGLGGRQETQYF. In DNA, the CDR3 is TGTGCCAGCGGGGGTTTGGGTGGGCGCCAAGAGACCCAGTACTTC.

This chain links TRBV6-5 with TRBJ2-2; 7 bases agree with TRBD1. From germline, CDR1 is MNHEY and CDR2 SVGAGI. This CDR3 region has 15 residues. V shed 2 bases, J shed 6 bases, and the junction held 6 bases outside the gene matches. The CDR3, as DNA: TGTGCCAGCAGTTACACAAGGACAGGCGCCGGGGAGCTGTTTTTT. This encodes CASSYTRTGAGELFF.